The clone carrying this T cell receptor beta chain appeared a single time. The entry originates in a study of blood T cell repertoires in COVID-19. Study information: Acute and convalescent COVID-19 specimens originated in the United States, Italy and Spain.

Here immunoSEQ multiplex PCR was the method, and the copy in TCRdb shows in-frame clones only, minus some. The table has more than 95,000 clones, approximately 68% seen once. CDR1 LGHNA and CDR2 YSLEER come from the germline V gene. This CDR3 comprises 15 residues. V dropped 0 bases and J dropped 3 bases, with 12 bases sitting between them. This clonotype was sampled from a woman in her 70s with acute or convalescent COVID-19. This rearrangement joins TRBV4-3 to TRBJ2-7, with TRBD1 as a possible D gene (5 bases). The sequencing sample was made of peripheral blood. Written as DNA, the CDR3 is TGCGCCAGCAGCCAAGATCGTGACAGTTACTACGAGCAGTACTTC. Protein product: CASSQDRDSYYEQYF.